The rows below give T cell receptor beta chains drawn from one sample of a study of blood T cell repertoires in COVID-19. Assay: immunoSEQ multiplex PCR; the TCRdb copy retains only in-frame clones and omits some. The table has under 200,000 clones, about 85% seen once. The sample was peripheral blood. These receptors all stem from a woman older than 75 with acute or convalescent COVID-19. CDR3s include the opening cysteine and the closing phenylalanine or tryptophan. D genes are given only for firm matches. Not every row has a clone size; where given, it reads once, few, many or a size class.

size,V,J,D,CDR3,DNA
.,TRBV24-1,TRBJ1-1,.,CATVAGDHTEAFF,TGTGCCACCGTCGCCGGGGATCACACTGAAGCTTTCTTT
.,TRBV6-5,TRBJ2-3,TRBD1,CASRTGSDTQYF,TGTGCCAGCAGGACAGGGTCGGATACGCAGTATTTT
.,TRBV5-5,TRBJ2-1,.,CASSLLARSYNEQFF,TGTGCCAGCAGCTTGCTAGCGAGGTCCTACAATGAGCAGTTCTTC
.,TRBV19,TRBJ1-1,.,CASSIWVRGGRNTEAFF,TGTGCCAGTAGTATTTGGGTGAGAGGGGGAAGGAACACTGAAGCTTTCTTT
.,TRBV27,TRBJ2-5,.,CASSLRSGSLGAQYF,TGTGCCAGCAGTTTAAGGTCAGGGTCATTAGGGGCCCAGTACTTC
.,TRBV7-2,TRBJ1-4,TRBD1,CASSLTGGPEKLFF,TGTGCCAGCAGCTTAACAGGGGGCCCGGAAAAACTGTTTTTT
.,TRBV9,TRBJ2-3,TRBD2,CASSPVAGGRDTQYF,TGTGCCAGCAGCCCCGTAGCGGGAGGGCGGGATACGCAGTATTTT
few,TRBV10-3,TRBJ2-3,.,CAISESGRVADTQYF,TGTGCCATCAGTGAGTCGGGCAGGGTGGCAGATACGCAGTATTTT
.,TRBV5-4,TRBJ1-2,TRBD1,CASSPPPTGGTYGYTF,TGTGCCAGCAGCCCACCCCCTACAGGGGGAACCTATGGCTACACCTTC
.,TRBV2,TRBJ2-1,TRBD2,CASSTWGEGRSEQFF,TGTGCCAGCAGTACGTGGGGGGAGGGCCGCTCCGAGCAGTTCTTC
.,TRBV7-3,TRBJ1-3,.,CAYSGNTIYF,TGTGCTTACTCTGGAAACACCATATATTTT
.,TRBV6-4,TRBJ1-1,.,CASSVRVNTEAFF,TGTGCCAGCAGTGTCCGGGTGAACACTGAAGCTTTCTTT